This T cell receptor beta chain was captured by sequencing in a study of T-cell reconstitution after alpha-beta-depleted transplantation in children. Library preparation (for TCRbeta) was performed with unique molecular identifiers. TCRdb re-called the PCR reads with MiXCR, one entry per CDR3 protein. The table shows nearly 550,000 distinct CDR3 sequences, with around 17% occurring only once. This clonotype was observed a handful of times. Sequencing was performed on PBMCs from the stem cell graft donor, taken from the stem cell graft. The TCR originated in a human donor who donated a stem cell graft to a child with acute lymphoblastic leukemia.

CDR3 coding DNA: TGTGCCAGTAGTTGGAGCGCCGGGACTCTGAACACCGGGGAGCTGTTTTTT. The encoded protein is CASSWSAGTLNTGELFF. The V and J genes are TRBV19 and TRBJ2-2; D is possibly TRBD2 (6 bases). Germline CDR1 and CDR2: LNHDA and SQIVND (reference sequence). There are 17 residues in the CDR3. Between the trimmed V and J ends, which lost 5 bases and 1 base, there was a span of 17 bases.